This T cell receptor beta chain was identified in a study of T cell responses to AZD1222 COVID-19 vaccine. Study-wide results and limits: Spike-specific TCRs gained breadth and depth after people received two AZD1222 doses.

Regarding this clone: Antigen unknown.

V lost 5 bases and J 7 bases, leaving 9 bases between the germline ends. The CDR3 has 12 residues. CDR1 is MNHNY, CDR2 SVGAGI, per germline (reference sequence). Method: immunoSEQ multiplex PCR; TCRdb's copy keeps in-frame clones and lacks some. The table records under 150,000 clones, about 93% of them present only once. Sequenced here: peripheral blood, sampled on day 0 of AZD1222 vaccination. The TCR comes from an adult in good health. This chain links TRBV6-6 with TRBJ1-3; D not certain. The CDR3 DNA sequence: TGTGCCAGCAGTCGCCCTAGGAACACCATATATTTT. It yields the protein CASSRPRNTIYF.